This paragraph covers one TCR beta chain sequence. Its binding antigen is unknown. Per-base quality was not reported, and no clone a single base away is much larger than it. The germline V gene supplies CDR1 SGHDT and CDR2 YYEEEE. Including cysteine and phenylalanine, the CDR3 has 12 amino acids. Of the read, only the CDR3 DNA is kept; its 36 bases are in frame from base 1. V lost 5 bases and J lost 7 bases, and the count of bases not matched to a germline gene is 2. Patients with a history of autoimmune disease or receiving systemic immunosuppression were excluded from the trial. In every dose cohort, peripheral blood was drawn for TCR sequencing at baseline, cycle 4 day 1, and cycle 7 day 1. The samples were drawn from a first-in-human, open-label, multicenter phase I dose-escalation trial of ivuxolimab. Adults with locally advanced or metastatic head and neck squamous cell, hepatocellular, melanoma or renal cell carcinoma were enrolled in the trial. Before TCR sequencing, CD4+ T cells and CD8+ T cells from peripheral blood were sorted into separate populations.

The sample is drawn from a study of OX40 agonist ivuxolimab in advanced cancers. Background for the entire study: Ivuxolimab was an agonistic, fully human IgG2 monoclonal antibody directed against OX40 (CD134), a costimulatory receptor. Intravenous ivuxolimab was administered to patients every 2 weeks at six dose levels: 0.01, 0.1, 0.3, 1.5, 3 and 10 mg/kg. Of the roughly 53 patients in dose escalation, about 20 had hepatocellular carcinoma, some 15 had melanoma, 9 had renal cell carcinoma and 9 had head and neck cancer. The dose-escalation cohort was over 70% male with a mean age of around 62 years, ranging from roughly 23 to 90. Patients were allowed to have had prior anti-PD-1, anti-PD-L1 or anti-CTLA-4 therapy, and roughly 40% of the dose-escalation patients had previously received checkpoint inhibitors. Partial responses occurred in three dose-escalation patients, of whom one had hepatocellular carcinoma and two had cutaneous melanoma. The purpose of peripheral TCRbeta sequencing was to test whether ivuxolimab changed TCR sequence diversity and led to clonal T-cell expansion. The monotherapy dose-escalation portion (N of about 50 patients) of the phase I ivuxolimab trial is reported in the paper.

The study at large found these results: Antigen specificity was not determined for the clonally expanded peripheral T cells. In the 0.1-3.0 mg/kg groups, partial responders were among the patients with the lowest normalized peripheral clonal expansion, particularly in CD8+ T cells. Low levels of normalized T-cell clonal expansion were also shown by some nonresponding patients. After ivuxolimab, expanded clones were on average more numerous among CD8+ T cells than among CD4+ T cells. At doses of 0.1 to 3.0 mg/kg, clonal expansion of both CD4+ and CD8+ blood T cells was observed from baseline to week 6.

Genomic DNA was extracted from sorted cells for sequencing of the TCRbeta CDR3 region. TCRbeta CDR3 regions were sequenced using the immunoSEQ Assay. TCRdb mirrors the immuneACCESS table, restricted to in-frame sequences. Some clones are absent from its copies; in checked studies, under half trace to an unresolved V gene, and the reason for the others is unknown. The sample table records 70,000 to 80,000 clones; around 90% of these occur just once. The ten largest clones capture approximately 0.86% of the sample. The sequencing here drew on CD4+ or CD8+ T cells sorted from blood, taken in a trial of the OX40 agonist ivuxolimab. This clonotype originated in an adult with an advanced solid tumor such as melanoma, head and neck, liver or kidney cancer. This receptor chain uses TRBV5-6 and TRBJ2-2, with 7 junctional bases fitting TRBD1. CDR3 loop: CASRWDSGELFF. The nucleotide sequence is given as TGTGCCAGCAGATGGGACAGCGGGGAGCTGTTTTTT.